The 24 T cell receptor beta chains below come from one sample, sequenced in a study of cytomegalovirus exposure and HLA in healthy donors. Profiling relied on immunoSEQ multiplex PCR, and the TCRdb table lists in-frame clones only, not all of them. The table has 75,000 to 95,000 clones, roughly 96% seen once. What was sequenced was PBMCs. The receptors come from a man between 18 and 35 years old in good health and CMV-seronegative.

The chain couples TRBV5-1 to TRBJ2-7; unclear D gene. This CDR3 contains 14 residues. Germline V gene sequence: CDR1 SGHRS, CDR2 YFSETQ. V shed 0 bases and J shed 5 bases, with 12 bases lying between them. In DNA, the CDR3 is TGCGCCAGCAGCTTGGCCGGCAGGCCCCACGAGCAGTACTTC. It is translated as CASSLAGRPHEQYF.

The chain recombines TRBV4-2 with TRBJ2-7; TRBD2 agrees at 8 bases. The CDR3 runs 15 residues. After removal of 4 bases from V and 2 bases from J, the junction contained 7 bases not matched to a gene. Germline V gene data show CDR1 as LGHNA and CDR2 as YNFKEQ. CDR3 nucleotide sequence: TGTGCCAGCAGCCTTAAGCGGGAGAAGACCTACGAGCAGTACTTC. Amino acid sequence: CASSLKREKTYEQYF.

The V and J genes are TRBV19 and TRBJ2-3, with 13 nucleotides matching TRBD2. CDR3 length: 17 amino acids. The J segment lost 4 bases and the V segment lost 7 bases, leaving 11 bases of the junction unmatched. Germline values: CDR1 LNHDA, CDR2 SQIVND (reference sequence). CDR3: CASTKDRLAGGPDTQYF. Written as DNA, the CDR3 is TGTGCCAGTACAAAAGACCGACTAGCGGGAGGCCCAGATACGCAGTATTTT.

This clone was detected only a few times. This chain joins TRBV6-1 and TRBJ2-7; possible D gene TRBD2, 5 bases. Trimming shortened V by 1 base and J by 2 bases, and 12 bases separated the two germline ends. CDR1 is MNHNS, CDR2 SASEGT, per germline. This CDR3 comprises 15 residues. The chain's CDR3 is CASSEVREITYEQYV. CDR3 sequence (DNA): TGTGCCAGCAGTGAAGTAAGGGAGATAACCTACGAGCAGTACGTC.

The rearrangement joins TRBV4-3 to TRBJ1-2; 11 positions match TRBD1. This CDR3 has 16 amino acids. The ends lost 0 bases at V and 6 bases at J; junction bases unmatched: 6. The germline V gene has CDR1 LGHNA and CDR2 YSLEER. The CDR3 sequence is CASSQDLDRGQDGYTF. CDR3 in DNA: TGCGCCAGCAGCCAAGATTTGGACAGGGGGCAGGATGGCTACACCTTC.

V is TRBV7-9 and J is TRBJ1-2; possible D gene TRBD1, 6 bases. Germline CDR1 reads SEHNR; CDR2 reads FQNEAQ (reference sequence). Trimming removed 2 bases from V and 6 bases from J, with 13 bases in between. This CDR3 has 14 residues. CDR3 in amino acids: CASSLTVQGNGYTF. The CDR3 DNA is TGTGCCAGCAGCTTAACGGTACAGGGAAATGGCTACACCTTC.

This chain joins TRBV5-6 and TRBJ2-5; 8 bases are shared with TRBD2. CDR1 and CDR2 (germline): SGHDT, YYEEEE. CDR3 length: 15 amino acids. V shed 3 bases and J 2 bases; nucleotides not matched to a gene: 6. The CDR3 loop is CASSSRGGKQETQYF. The CDR3 nucleotides read TGTGCCAGCAGCTCCCGGGGGGGGAAACAAGAGACCCAGTACTTC.

The chain links TRBV28 to TRBJ2-7; 11 bases align to TRBD1. Germline CDR1 is MDHEN and CDR2 is SYDVKM. The CDR3 runs to 15 residues. V was clipped by 2 bases and J by 2 bases; unmatched bases: 2. Here the CDR3 DNA reads TGTGCCAGCAGTTTAATGGGACAGGGGGCCTACGAGCAGTACTTC. This codes for CASSLMGQGAYEQYF.

The chain employs TRBV19 and TRBJ2-1; TRBD2 is a possible D gene (7 bases). V gave up 3 bases and J gave up 5 bases, with 17 bases separating them. The germline gives CDR1 LNHDA, CDR2 SQIVND (reference sequence). There are 16 residues in the CDR3. The CDR3 reads CASSIDRTRGNNEQFF. The CDR3 DNA is TGTGCCAGTAGTATCGACAGGACTAGGGGAAACAATGAGCAGTTCTTC.

The J gene is TRBJ1-5, the V gene TRBV19, with 8 nucleotides matching TRBD1. The J segment lost 7 bases and the V segment lost 8 bases, leaving 7 bases of the junction unmatched. The CDR3 contains 13 residues. Germline lookup yields CDR1 LNHDA and CDR2 SQIVND (reference sequence). The CDR3 DNA sequence: TGTGCCAGTGACGGACAGGGTAGGCAGCCCCAGCATTTT. Protein product: CASDGQGRQPQHF.

The rearrangement joins TRBV10-3 to TRBJ1-5; TRBD1 is a possible D gene (6 bases). Trimming pared 6 bases from V and 0 bases from J, leaving 12 bases between. CDR1 is ENHRY and CDR2 is SYGVKD in the germline V gene. This CDR3 is built from 15 residues. The CDR3 bases are TGTGCCATCAGCGCAGGGGAGGGTAGCAATCAGCCCCAGCATTTT. It translates to CAISAGEGSNQPQHF.

The CDR3 DNA is TGTGCCTGGAGTCCGGGGAGCTCCTACAATGAGCAGTTCTTC. It yields the protein CAWSPGSSYNEQFF. This chain joins TRBV30 and TRBJ2-1; TRBD2 is a possible D gene (5 bases). Trimming stripped 2 bases from V and 0 bases from J, with 8 bases between. Germline V gives CDR1 GTSNPN, CDR2 SVGIG (reference sequence). This CDR3 contains 14 residues.

This chain joins TRBV29-1 and TRBJ2-1; 9 positions agree with TRBD2. The CDR3 is 18 amino acids. The V gene's germline CDR1 is SQVTM and CDR2 ANQGSEA. J was trimmed by 0 bases and V by 3 bases; bases with no gene match: 12. The CDR3 loop reads CSVEGLAPHQRSYNEQFF. Here the CDR3 DNA reads TGCAGCGTTGAGGGACTAGCCCCACACCAACGCTCCTACAATGAGCAGTTCTTC.

V usage is TRBV5-1 and J usage is TRBJ1-1; D possibly corresponds to TRBD1 (5 bases). The length of the CDR3 is 17 residues. Germline CDR1 SGHRS, CDR2 YFSETQ. The germline V and J ends were trimmed by 0 bases and 1 base, with 16 bases remaining between them. The CDR3 DNA reads TGCGCCAGCAGCTTGGGTGACAGCCTCCAGAGGAACACTGAAGCTTTCTTT. Protein product: CASSLGDSLQRNTEAFF.

The chain joins TRBV5-1 to TRBJ2-7; D may be TRBD2 (5 bases). V dropped 3 bases and J dropped 3 bases, with 22 bases sitting between them. Germline assignment: CDR1 SGHRS and CDR2 YFSETQ. The length of the CDR3 is 17 residues. The CDR3 loop reads CASSSSGLQPDGYEQYF. Written as DNA, the CDR3 is TGCGCCAGCAGCTCCTCCGGACTCCAACCCGATGGCTACGAGCAGTACTTC. Variable domain in full (rest from reference TRBV5-1 and TRBJ2-7): KAGVTQTPRYLIKTRGQQVTLSCSPISGHRSVSWYQQTPGQGLQFLFEYFSETQRNKGNFPGRFSGRQFSNSRSEMNVSTLELGDSALYLCASSSSGLQPDGYEQYFGPGTRLTVT.

The chain has TRBV5-6 and TRBJ1-2; 7 bases align to TRBD1. Germline assignment: CDR1 SGHDT and CDR2 YYEEEE. The J segment lost 5 bases and the V segment lost 3 bases, leaving 10 bases of the junction unmatched. The CDR3 covers 15 residues. The DNA for the CDR3 is TGTGCCAGCAGCTGGGGGACAGCTGGGGATTATGGCTACACCTTC. This codes for CASSWGTAGDYGYTF.

The chain carries TRBV21-1 and TRBJ2-7; TRBD1, the table's D call, lacks a check against the DNA. TRBV21-1 is a pseudogene locus. This CDR3 has 14 residues. CDR3 DNA sequence: TGTGCCAGCAGCATGGACCTGGGGCCCTACGAGCAGTACTTC. As protein: CASSMDLGPYEQYF.

The chain has TRBV6-1 and TRBJ1-1, with a weak D call TRBD1 (6 bases). V lost 4 bases and J 1 base, leaving 16 bases between the germline ends. CDR3 size: 16 residues. Germline V gene lookup returns CDR1 MNHNS and CDR2 SASEGT. The CDR3 here is CASSARRQGQNTEAFF. For the CDR3, the DNA is TGTGCCAGCAGTGCCCGAAGGCAGGGGCAGAACACTGAAGCTTTCTTT.

This chain connects TRBV5-4 to TRBJ2-3; 14 nucleotides line up with TRBD2. The CDR3 spans 16 residues. The J segment lost 1 base and the V segment lost 4 bases, leaving 2 bases of the junction unmatched. Germline values: CDR1 SGHNT, CDR2 YYREEE (reference sequence). CDR3 nucleotide sequence: TGTGCCAGCAGCCCGGGACTAGCGGGAGGCACAGATACGCAGTATTTT. The encoded protein is CASSPGLAGGTDTQYF.

The table lists this clone with a count of one. This chain connects TRBV7-9 to TRBJ2-7, with 9 positions matching TRBD2. The CDR3 is made up of 15 amino acids. Germline CDR1 reads SEHNR; CDR2 reads FQNEAQ (reference sequence). The V and J ends lost 7 bases and 6 bases, in that order; junction bases with no gene match: 13. The CDR3 spells CASNKRGGRVSEQYF. Here the CDR3 DNA reads TGTGCCAGCAATAAGAGGGGCGGGAGGGTCAGCGAGCAGTACTTC.

In its sample, this clone was seen a few times. The chain has TRBV4-3 and TRBJ2-2; 11 nucleotides match TRBD1. CDR1 is LGHNA, CDR2 YSLEER, per germline. The CDR3 is made up of 18 amino acids. Trimming took 2 bases from V and 4 from J; bases not matched to a gene: 9. DNA for the CDR3: TGCGCCAGCAGCCAACGCACCGAGGGACAGGGGGTCACCGGGGAGCTGTTTTTT. Its protein is CASSQRTEGQGVTGELFF.

The V call is TRBV5-1, the J call TRBJ2-7; D gene uncertain. CDR3 size: 13 residues. Per the germline V gene, CDR1 is SGHRS and CDR2 is YFSETQ. Between the trimmed V and J ends, which lost 6 bases and 4 bases, there was a span of 14 bases. CDR3 residues: CASKVEPGYEQYF. The CDR3 DNA follows: TGCGCCAGCAAGGTGGAGCCGGGTTACGAGCAGTACTTC.

The chain combines TRBV30 with TRBJ1-1; no clear D. With 4 bases removed from V and 3 bases from J, the gap between germline ends came to 12 bases. This CDR3 spans 13 amino acids. Germline CDR1 is GTSNPN and CDR2 is SVGIG (reference sequence). DNA for the CDR3: TGTGCCTGGATAGGTGGAGCCTACACTGAAGCTTTCTTT. It yields the protein CAWIGGAYTEAFF.

This clone showed up just once. V is TRBV5-1 and J is TRBJ1-4, with TRBD1 matching 7 bases. Per germline, CDR1 SGHRS and CDR2 YFSETQ. This CDR3 is built from 17 residues. The junction had 6 bases not matched to a gene; V was cut back by 1 base and J by 0 bases. Here the CDR3 reads CASSLTGTVATNEKLFF. The CDR3 DNA reads TGCGCCAGCAGCTTGACCGGGACAGTAGCAACTAATGAAAAACTGTTTTTT.